What follows are 11 T cell receptor beta chains derived from one specimen sequenced in a study of blood T cell repertoires in COVID-19. Produced via immunoSEQ multiplex PCR; TCRdb's table is partial and in-frame only. The sample lists about 220,000 clones; 75% to 90% were seen once. The source material was peripheral blood. These receptors were collected from a man younger than 40 who had recovered from COVID-19.

The chain employs TRBV7-2 and TRBJ1-1, with 8 positions matching TRBD1. The V and J ends lost 5 bases and 3 bases, in that order; junction bases with no gene match: 8. The CDR3 sequence is 15 residues long. Germline CDR1 reads SGHTA; CDR2 reads FQGNSA. The CDR3 is CASSPEPGQDTEAFF. In DNA form, the CDR3 reads TGTGCCAGCAGCCCCGAACCGGGACAGGACACTGAAGCTTTCTTT.

This clone has more than one count but fewer than ten. This sequence joins TRBV5-4 and TRBJ2-2; TRBD1 matches at 10 bases. With V trimmed by 4 bases and J by 5 bases, 8 bases remained unmatched. The CDR3 totals 16 residues. Germline V CDR1 and CDR2: SGHNT, YYREEE (reference sequence). CDR3 DNA: TGTGCCAGCAGCCGCCCGGGGACAGGGGTGACCGGGGAGCTGTTTTTT. Translated, it gives CASSRPGTGVTGELFF.

This chain joins TRBV27 and TRBJ1-5, with unresolved D. Looked up from germline, CDR1 is MNHEY and CDR2 is SMNVEV (reference sequence). V shed 3 bases and J shed 1 base, with 7 bases lying between them. This CDR3 spans 14 amino acids. CDR3 sequence reads: CASSLVRSNQPQHF. The DNA of the CDR3 is TGTGCCAGCAGTTTGGTTCGGAGCAATCAGCCCCAGCATTTT.

The chain has TRBV10-2 and TRBJ2-7, with 7 nucleotides matching TRBD2. Trimming cost V 5 bases and J 3 bases; bases outside gene matches: 7. This CDR3 spans 14 amino acids. CDR1 and CDR2 (germline): WSHSY, SAAADI. The CDR3 DNA reads as TGCGCCAGCAGTATCAGCGGGGAAAACTACGAGCAGTACTTC. Its translation: CASSISGENYEQYF.

The rearrangement joins TRBV5-4 to TRBJ1-2; 11 positions agree with TRBD1. V gave up 0 bases and J gave up 4 bases; unmatched junction bases: 2. The CDR3 is 15 amino acids. From germline, CDR1 is SGHNT and CDR2 YYREEE (reference sequence). CDR3 residues: CASSLGDRGIYGYTF. CDR3 nucleotide sequence: TGTGCCAGCAGCTTGGGGGACAGGGGGATCTATGGCTACACCTTC.

The V gene is TRBV11-2, the J gene TRBJ2-2, with D possibly TRBD1 on 6 matching bases. CDR3 length: 17 residues. Germline CDR1 SGHAT, CDR2 FQNNGV. Between the trimmed V and J ends, which lost 3 bases and 2 bases, there was a span of 16 bases. The CDR3 spells CASSFPFGQPNTGELFF. Here the CDR3 DNA reads TGTGCCAGCAGCTTCCCCTTTGGACAGCCTAACACCGGGGAGCTGTTTTTT.

V and J are TRBV3-1 (or the pseudogene TRBV3-2) and TRBJ2-7, with 7 bases matching TRBD1. In germline, CDR1 is LGHDT, CDR2 YNNKEL (reference sequence). The CDR3 consists of 15 residues. Trimming took 1 base from V and 4 from J; bases not matched to a gene: 7. The CDR3 loop reads CASSQGQGSFYEQYF. CDR3 coding DNA: TGTGCCAGCAGCCAAGGACAGGGAAGTTTTTACGAGCAGTACTTC.

This clone was detected only once. V and J are TRBV7-9 and TRBJ1-5; the D is unclear. Between the trimmed V and J ends, which lost 5 bases and 6 bases, there was a span of 17 bases. CDR1 is SEHNR and CDR2 is FQNEAQ in the germline V gene (reference sequence). This CDR3 has 15 residues. The CDR3 bases are TGTGCCAGCAGCCCTTTTGGGGAGGTAGGTCAGCCCCAGCATTTT. Translation: CASSPFGEVGQPQHF.

The V and J genes are TRBV5-8 and TRBJ2-1, with D maybe TRBD2 (5 bases). The germline V gene encodes CDR1 SGHTS and CDR2 YDEGEE. Trimming took off 0 bases at V and 0 bases at J, with 7 bases between the two ends. This CDR3 has 15 amino acids. CDR3 amino acids: CASSLGLRSYNEQFF. The CDR3 region has the DNA TGTGCCAGCAGCTTGGGACTACGCTCCTACAATGAGCAGTTCTTC.

The sample holds one count of this clone. The J gene is TRBJ1-2, the V gene TRBV30, with D perhaps matching TRBD1 (5 bases). Trimming removed 2 bases at V and 14 bases at J, with 21 bases between. This CDR3 is 13 amino acids long. The germline CDR1 and CDR2 sequences are GTSNPN and SVGIG (reference sequence). The CDR3 spells CAWSSSGTRTKTF. CDR3 sequence (DNA): TGTGCCTGGAGTTCATCCGGGACTCGGACTAAAACCTTC.

This clone showed up just once. The rearrangement uses TRBV12-3 or TRBV12-4 and TRBJ1-1; D is undetermined. The CDR3 has 12 residues. The ends were cut back, 6 bases at V and 10 bases at J, with 15 bases in the middle. The CDR3 is CASSGIPVLAFF. The CDR3 region has the DNA TGTGCCAGCAGCGGGATTCCGGTGCTAGCTTTCTTT.